The source of this T cell receptor (beta chain) is a study of long-term antiretroviral therapy in people with HIV. About this clone: Its antigen is not identified.

Investigators performed immunoSEQ version v3.0 at survey level. Data came from immunoSEQ multiplex PCR; TCRdb stores just in-frame clones and leaves some out. The table lists 20,000 to 25,000 clones, 85% of them singletons, with approximately 12% in the top ten. Participants who had HIV were, without exception, treated in the United States. Germline V gene lookup returns CDR1 SGHRS and CDR2 YFSETQ. The CDR3 runs 15 residues. The V and J ends lost 0 bases and 1 base, in that order; junction bases with no gene match: 3. Whole-study results and caveats: HIV repertoires covered narrower CDR3 length ranges than controls did.

The material sequenced was unsorted PBMCs, taken 1.6 years after starting antiretroviral therapy. This rearrangement joins TRBV5-1 to TRBJ1-1; 7 nucleotides align to TRBD1. The receptor was isolated from a man aged 40-55 years with HIV. CDR3 region: CASSLGDRENTEAFF. DNA for the CDR3: TGCGCCAGCAGCTTGGGGGACAGAGAGAACACTGAAGCTTTCTTT.